The source of this T cell receptor (beta chain) is a study of T cell responses to AZD1222 COVID-19 vaccine. The assay was immunoSEQ multiplex PCR, and TCRdb's table has in-frame clones only and misses some. The profile shows 40,000 to 55,000 clones, around 91% of them singletons. As regards this clone: Its target is not known.

Some second doses came at about 4 weeks and others at about 12 weeks; these were pooled. CDR3 length: 13 residues. Trimming stripped 5 bases from V and 0 bases from J, with 7 bases between. CDR1 is SGHNT and CDR2 is YENEEA in the germline V gene. General study points: Researchers took repertoire samples only after the peak T cell response had come.

The source is an adult who received the AZD1222 COVID-19 vaccine. This sequence joins TRBV11-3 and TRBJ1-1; no firm D call. Source: peripheral blood, taken 28 days after the second AZD1222 dose. The CDR3 sequence is CASSEGMNTEAFF. The CDR3 bases are TGTGCCAGCAGCGAGGGAATGAACACTGAAGCTTTCTTT. The full variable domain, completed using reference TRBV11-3 and TRBJ1-1, is EAGVVQSPRYKIIEKKQPVAFWCNPISGHNTLYWYLQNLGQGPELLIRYENEEAVDDSQLPKDRFSAERLKGVDSTLKIQPAELGDSAVYLCASSEGMNTEAFFGQGTRLTVV.